The rows below give T cell receptor beta chains drawn from one sample of a study of T cell clones after liver transplantation. The data were produced by immunoSEQ multiplex PCR, yet TCRdb's version contains in-frame clones alone and is incomplete. The sample holds about 15,000 clones, about nine tenths seen once. The source material was CD8+ T cells from blood, sampled before liver transplant. These receptors were obtained from a human donor who received a liver transplant. Both conserved end residues are part of each CDR3. A D gene is named only where the DNA matches it firmly. Not every row has a clone size; where given, it reads once, few, many or a size class.

cdr3_nt: TGTGCCAGCAGTGAAGATCTAGCGGGAGTTGGGGAGACCCAGTACTTC
cdr3_aa: CASSEDLAGVGETQYF
d_call: TRBD2
j_call: TRBJ2-5
v_call: TRBV6-1
clone_size: .

cdr3_nt: TGTGCCAGCAGTTACCCTCTTCCCTTTGTCCGGGAGCTGTTTTTT
cdr3_aa: CASSYPLPFVRELFF
d_call: .
j_call: TRBJ2-2
v_call: TRBV6-6
clone_size: .

cdr3_nt: TGTGCCAGCAAGGGGACAGCGGGAGCTACAGATACGCAGTATTTT
cdr3_aa: CASKGTAGATDTQYF
d_call: .
j_call: TRBJ2-3
v_call: TRBV6-5
clone_size: .

cdr3_nt: TGTGCCAGCAGCGTAGAAACTAGCGGGAGCTACAATGAGCAGTTCTTC
cdr3_aa: CASSVETSGSYNEQFF
d_call: TRBD2
j_call: TRBJ2-1
v_call: TRBV9
clone_size: .

cdr3_nt: TGTGCCAGCAGCTTGGCCCGAAGGAGCACAGATACGCAGTATTTT
cdr3_aa: CASSLARRSTDTQYF
d_call: .
j_call: TRBJ2-3
v_call: TRBV7-9
clone_size: .

cdr3_nt: TGTGCCAGCAGTTACGGACTACCTCCTTACGAGCAGTACTTC
cdr3_aa: CASSYGLPPYEQYF
d_call: .
j_call: TRBJ2-7
v_call: TRBV6-5
clone_size: .

cdr3_nt: TGTGCCAGCTCACCGGCCGACAGCATTTATGAAGCTTTCTTT
cdr3_aa: CASSPADSIYEAFF
d_call: .
j_call: TRBJ1-1
v_call: TRBV18
clone_size: .

cdr3_nt: TGTGCCAGCAGCAAAGTGGTCGGGACAGCATATGGCTACACCTTC
cdr3_aa: CASSKVVGTAYGYTF
d_call: .
j_call: TRBJ1-2
v_call: TRBV21-1
clone_size: .

cdr3_nt: TGTGCCAGCAGCTCACAAGCGGAAGCGGGCGAGCAGTACTTC
cdr3_aa: CASSSQAEAGEQYF
d_call: .
j_call: TRBJ2-7
v_call: TRBV11-3
clone_size: .

cdr3_nt: TGTGCCAGCAGCTACGGGGGAACCTACGAGCAGTACTTC
cdr3_aa: CASSYGGTYEQYF
d_call: .
j_call: TRBJ2-7
v_call: TRBV7-9
clone_size: .

cdr3_nt: TGTGCCATCAGTGAGTCTACCGGGAACACTGAAGCTTTCTTT
cdr3_aa: CAISESTGNTEAFF
d_call: .
j_call: TRBJ1-1
v_call: TRBV10-3
clone_size: .

cdr3_nt: TGCAGCGCCGACCCCAGGGGACTAGCAGATTCTGGGGCCAACGTCCTGACTTTC
cdr3_aa: CSADPRGLADSGANVLTF
d_call: TRBD2
j_call: TRBJ2-6
v_call: TRBV29-1
clone_size: .

cdr3_nt: TGTGCCAGCTCACCACCCGGGGGGATAGCCAAAAACATTCAGTACTTC
cdr3_aa: CASSPPGGIAKNIQYF
d_call: TRBD2
j_call: TRBJ2-4
v_call: TRBV18
clone_size: .

cdr3_nt: TGTGCCAGTAGTATAGATACGGAGACCTACGAGCAGTACTTC
cdr3_aa: CASSIDTETYEQYF
d_call: .
j_call: TRBJ2-7
v_call: TRBV19
clone_size: .

cdr3_nt: TGTGCCAGCAGCCCCATGGGCCCAACCGAGCAGTACTTC
cdr3_aa: CASSPMGPTEQYF
d_call: .
j_call: TRBJ2-7
v_call: TRBV7-9
clone_size: .

cdr3_nt: TGTGCCAGTAGTATTCTAGCGGGAGGGCATGAGCAGTTCTTC
cdr3_aa: CASSILAGGHEQFF
d_call: TRBD2
j_call: TRBJ2-1
v_call: TRBV19
clone_size: .

cdr3_nt: TGTGCCAGCAGTTTATCCCGTGGAACGTCACAGGGGGCGGAAAACATTCAGTACTTC
cdr3_aa: CASSLSRGTSQGAENIQYF
d_call: TRBD1
j_call: TRBJ2-4
v_call: TRBV28
clone_size: .

cdr3_nt: TGTGCCAGCAGGGGGTTGGAGCAGTTCTTC
cdr3_aa: CASRGLEQFF
d_call: .
j_call: TRBJ2-1
v_call: TRBV2
clone_size: .

cdr3_nt: TGTGCCAGCAGCTTAGGCGCAGCGGAAAAAGCCTACGAGCAGTACTTC
cdr3_aa: CASSLGAAEKAYEQYF
d_call: .
j_call: TRBJ2-7
v_call: TRBV7-6
clone_size: .

cdr3_nt: TGTGCCAGCAGGCCCGCCCGGCGGGAGTACGGCGGGGAGCTGTTTTTT
cdr3_aa: CASRPARREYGGELFF
d_call: TRBD2
j_call: TRBJ2-2
v_call: TRBV2
clone_size: .

cdr3_nt: TGTGCCAGCAGCCCCGGGGGGGGACAGGGGGACTACGAGCAGTACTTC
cdr3_aa: CASSPGGGQGDYEQYF
d_call: TRBD1
j_call: TRBJ2-7
v_call: TRBV27
clone_size: .

cdr3_nt: TGTGCCAGCGGCCACAATGAGCAGTTCTTC
cdr3_aa: CASGHNEQFF
d_call: .
j_call: TRBJ2-1
v_call: TRBV6-6
clone_size: .

cdr3_nt: TGTGCCAGTAGTATAGATCTAGGTGGGCCCTACGAGCAGTACTTC
cdr3_aa: CASSIDLGGPYEQYF
d_call: .
j_call: TRBJ2-7
v_call: TRBV19
clone_size: .

cdr3_nt: TGTGCCAGCGAACCCGGGACAGGGCCCTACAATGAGCAGTTCTTC
cdr3_aa: CASEPGTGPYNEQFF
d_call: TRBD1
j_call: TRBJ2-1
v_call: TRBV27
clone_size: .

cdr3_nt: TGTGCCAGCACCTTAACAGGGGGATATCAGCCCCAGCATTTT
cdr3_aa: CASTLTGGYQPQHF
d_call: TRBD1
j_call: TRBJ1-5
v_call: TRBV28
clone_size: .

cdr3_nt: TGTGCCATCCCCTCCGGTGGCTACACCATATATTTT
cdr3_aa: CAIPSGGYTIYF
d_call: .
j_call: TRBJ1-3
v_call: TRBV7-9
clone_size: few

cdr3_nt: TGTGCCAGCAGCACATACCGGGACAGGAGCTACACAGATACGCAGTATTTT
cdr3_aa: CASSTYRDRSYTDTQYF
d_call: TRBD1
j_call: TRBJ2-3
v_call: TRBV5-6
clone_size: .

cdr3_nt: TGTGCCAGCAGTTCGTATGGCGAAGGTGCAGATACGCAGTATTTT
cdr3_aa: CASSSYGEGADTQYF
d_call: .
j_call: TRBJ2-3
v_call: TRBV27
clone_size: .

cdr3_nt: TGTGCCAGCAGCCATATAGGTAACGAGCAGTACTTC
cdr3_aa: CASSHIGNEQYF
d_call: .
j_call: TRBJ2-7
v_call: TRBV27
clone_size: once

cdr3_nt: TGTGCCAGCAGCTCTCCCTATGATGGATATGGCTACACCTTC
cdr3_aa: CASSSPYDGYGYTF
d_call: .
j_call: TRBJ1-2
v_call: TRBV7-9
clone_size: .

cdr3_nt: TGTGCCAGCAGCCTGCCGCAAGATACGCAGTATTTT
cdr3_aa: CASSLPQDTQYF
d_call: .
j_call: TRBJ2-3
v_call: TRBV11-1
clone_size: .

cdr3_nt: TGTGCCAGCAGCCAAGAAGGGGCGTACGAGCAGTACTTC
cdr3_aa: CASSQEGAYEQYF
d_call: .
j_call: TRBJ2-7
v_call: TRBV14
clone_size: .

cdr3_nt: TGTGCCAGCAGCCCGCTAGCGGGAGCGTACAATGAGCAGTTCTTC
cdr3_aa: CASSPLAGAYNEQFF
d_call: TRBD2
j_call: TRBJ2-1
v_call: TRBV7-9
clone_size: .

cdr3_nt: TGTGCCAGCAGCGAGATCGAGCAGTACTTC
cdr3_aa: CASSEIEQYF
d_call: .
j_call: TRBJ2-7
v_call: TRBV9
clone_size: .

cdr3_nt: TGTGCCAGCAGTGAGTACAGGGGGTCGGTTGAGACCCAGTACTTC
cdr3_aa: CASSEYRGSVETQYF
d_call: TRBD1
j_call: TRBJ2-5
v_call: TRBV6-1
clone_size: .

cdr3_nt: TGTGCCAGCAGTCCCATGAACACTGAAGCTTTCTTT
cdr3_aa: CASSPMNTEAFF
d_call: .
j_call: TRBJ1-1
v_call: TRBV13
clone_size: .

cdr3_nt: TGTGCCAGCAGTGAATTGCTAGCGGGAGGCGTCACCGGGGAGCTGTTTTTT
cdr3_aa: CASSELLAGGVTGELFF
d_call: TRBD2
j_call: TRBJ2-2
v_call: TRBV25-1
clone_size: .